This T cell receptor beta chain is from a study of CD8 T cells in ankylosing spondylitis (dated by TCRdb to about 2017). For context, the study as a whole: The study set out to find disease-linked TCR variants by profiling T cell receptor beta repertoires in ankylosing spondylitis patients and healthy donors. The whole study cohort included about a hundred healthy donors and around 24 ankylosing spondylitis patients. Samples of peripheral blood were taken, and for ankylosing spondylitis patients, synovial fluid was collected as well. Study-level results and caveats: A TCR beta motif made up of several highly homologous amino acid variants appeared to be characteristic of blood from ankylosing spondylitis patients. Some motif variants were previously reported in synovial fluid and blood of reactive arthritis patients, suggesting common disease-initiation mechanisms. The disease-linked clones were reported as significantly enriched in matched synovial fluid samples from ankylosing spondylitis patients. In peripheral blood, the disease-linked clones were found at relatively low frequencies and had a CD8+ phenotype.

Per the germline V gene, SGHTA is the CDR1 and FQGNSA is the CDR2. Trimming at the junction amounts to 3 bases on V and 7 bases on J, and the germline ends lie 16 bases apart. The CDR3 has 14 amino acids, counting the end cysteine and phenylalanine. Of the read, only the CDR3 DNA is kept; its 42 bases are in frame from base 1. This clonotype came up a few times. Its antigen is unknown. Base-call qualities are not available, and no considerably larger clone is one nucleotide away. For each ankylosing spondylitis patient, the synovial fluid sample was matched to a blood sample from that same patient. The listed sequencing device is Illumina HiSeq 2500. Quantitative 5'-RACE with molecular barcodes was the method used to prepare the TCR beta libraries. Per the original workflow: A new computational method, built on a probabilistic model of VDJ rearrangement, was used to identify disease-linked TCR variants. Clones were called with MiXCR by TCRdb after fastp trimmed the public reads at Q25, and only in-frame beta chains were retained. A single entry per CDR3 protein holds the most common genes and DNA from its merged rows. These V and J calls rely on TCRdb rather than the paper's analysis. This sample lists some 130,000 distinct CDR3 sequences; 7% to 10% were detected once. 7.3% of the sample goes to the ten largest clones.

Material for sequencing was synovial fluid, either unsorted or a sorted T cell fraction (not recorded which). This sequence originates from a male donor with ankylosing spondylitis. This receptor chain uses TRBV7-2 and TRBJ2-7; a tentative D match to TRBD2 spans 6 bases. The DNA sequence reads TGTGCCAGCAGCTTCCTCCCGGGACTTTATGAGCAGTACTTC. Its product reads: CASSFLPGLYEQYF.